Below, 2 T cell receptor beta chains from the same sample are listed, as sequenced in a study of T cell responses to AZD1222 COVID-19 vaccine. TCRdb's copy holds only in-frame clones and misses some; the assay was immunoSEQ multiplex PCR. This table holds 75,000 to 100,000 clones, around 94% found once. The sequenced sample was peripheral blood, obtained on day 0 of AZD1222 vaccination. Receptors were obtained from an adult in good health.

Of note for this clone: One end of the junction is discordant with germline, which a read error may explain. V and J are TRBV12-3 or TRBV12-4 and TRBJ2-1; 11 positions agree with TRBD2. This CDR3 is built from 12 residues. The CDR3 region has the DNA TGTGCCAGCAGCTATAGCGGGGGGGCGTGGGTCTTC. Translation: CASSYSGGAWVF.

This chain uses TRBV7-3 with TRBJ1-1, with D uncertain. The CDR3 has 13 amino acids. The germline V and J ends were trimmed by 2 bases and 8 bases, with 12 bases remaining between them. Germline CDR1 is SGHTA and CDR2 is FQGTGA. The CDR3 DNA reads TGTGCCAGCAGCTTACTCCGCGGTGGCGAAGCTTTCTTT. Translation: CASSLLRGGEAFF.